The clone carrying this T cell receptor (beta chain) was found a few times. The target antigen is unknown. The CDR3 is 17 amino acids. V shed 1 base and J shed 3 bases, with 19 bases lying between them. CDR1 and CDR2 (germline): LGHDT, YNNKEL (reference sequence). From the RACE reads, TCRdb called clonotypes with MiXCR, one entry per CDR3 protein. The sample has about 180,000 distinct CDR3 sequences, under 35% seen once. The data stem from a study of human T cells and chemical hapten exposure. As for the study in general: Skin of the upper inner arm, 2 cm by 2 cm, received 2% DPC for sensitization. Findings and limits, study-wide: Counts of TCRs above 1 in 1000 frequency stayed unchanged with DPC sensitization. Significantly greater numbers of large CDR3 similarity clusters came from expanded TCRs than from controls.

Time point given: pre-sensitization, week 0. Regarding treatment: therapeutic diphenylcyclopropenone sensitization with weekly scalp DPC. The rearrangement links TRBV3-1 to TRBJ2-7; maybe TRBD1 (5 bases). This receptor was identified in a woman in her 30s with alopecia areata. Some clones in this sample may be carry-over from other donors' samples. Sequenced here: whole blood, sampled in connection with sensitization to the hapten diphenylcyclopropenone (DPC). In nucleotides, the CDR3 is TGTGCCAGCAGCCAAGGTAGGACACTAAACACGAACTACGAGCAGTACTTC. This codes for CASSQGRTLNTNYEQYF.